The 22 T cell receptor beta chains below come from one sample, sequenced in a study of tissue T cells after allogeneic stem cell transplantation. Method: immunoSEQ multiplex PCR; TCRdb's copy keeps in-frame clones and lacks some. The sample includes about 48,000 clones, about 73% seen only once; the top ten take 0.5% to 0.65%. The sequenced sample consisted of sorted cells pooled from one or two spleens. The receptors originated from a pool of C57BL/6 mice in good health.

The table lists this clone with a few counts. Mouse names are used for the genes. The read comes to an end 1 residue before the CDR3 does, leaving the germline J gene to fill in the end. The rearrangement links TRBV16 to TRBJ2-7, with 11 nucleotides matching TRBD2. Germline-derived CDR1 and CDR2 are SGHSA and FRNQAP. This CDR3 contains 14 residues. Unmatched junction bases numbered 3, after V lost 4 bases and J lost 4 bases. CDR3 sequence: CASSWGLGVYEQYF. CDR3 DNA, as far as it was read: TGTGCAAGCAGCTGGGGACTGGGGGTTTATGAACAGTAC. The full variable domain, rest sourced from reference TRBV16 and TRBJ2-7, is NAGVIQTPRHKVTGKGQEATLWCEPISGHSAVFWYRQTIVQGLEFLTYFRNQAPIDDSGMPKERFSAQMPNQSHSTLKIQSTQPQDSAVYLCASSWGLGVYEQYFGPGTRLTVL.

This clone appeared a few times. Being one base from a much bigger clone, this may be a read error. Mouse gene names and germline throughout. The CDR3 end is not reached by the read, which stops 1 residue before it; the germline J gene fills it in. This CDR3 is also generated by other DNA sequences in the sample. The chain is built from TRBV3 and TRBJ2-7; D remains unclear. The CDR3 totals 13 residues. Trimming pared 1 base from V and 1 base from J, leaving 5 bases between. From germline, CDR1 is SNHLY and CDR2 FYNGKV (reference sequence). The sequenced CDR3 bases are TGTGCCAGCAGCTTAGACAGATCCTATGAACAGTAC. This gives the protein CASSLDRSYEQY. The full CDR3 sequence reads CASSLDRSYEQYF. The complete variable domain, with remaining parts taken from reference TRBV3 and TRBJ2-7, reads GPKVLQIPSHQIIDMGQMVTLNCDPVSNHLYFYWYKQILGQQMEFLVNFYNGKVMEKSKLFKDQFSVERPDGSYFTLKIQPTALEDSAVYFCASSLDRSYEQYFGPGTRLTVL.

As to this clone: Gene names follow the mouse nomenclature. Read sequence stops 1 residue before the CDR3 end, and the germline J gene provides the missing end. The chain carries TRBV14 and TRBJ2-4; D gene uncertain. Per germline, CDR1 SGHDT and CDR2 FRDEAV. The V end lost 1 base, the J end lost 0 bases, and 3 bases lay between the germline ends. The CDR3 is made up of 13 amino acids. The DNA read from the CDR3 is TGTGCCAGCAGTTTCGATAGTCAAAACACCTTGTAC. This codes for CASSFDSQNTLY. The whole CDR3 reads CASSFDSQNTLYF.

Comments on this clone: Germline and genes: mouse. The CDR3 goes on 1 residue after the read ends, and that part is filled in from the germline J gene. J is TRBJ2-5 and V is TRBV13-2, with TRBD1 matching over 7 bases. V was clipped by 0 bases and J by 5 bases; unmatched bases: 0. Per germline, CDR1 NNHNN and CDR2 SYGAGS (reference sequence). CDR3 length: 13 amino acids. CDR3 amino acids: CASGDDRGDTQYF. The sequenced part of the CDR3 DNA is TGTGCCAGCGGTGATGACAGGGGAGACACCCAGTAC.

Points on this clone: Gene names follow the mouse nomenclature. The sample has other DNA sequences that encode this CDR3 too. CDR3 protein: CASSFQGNTEVFF. The sequenced part of the CDR3 DNA is TGTGCCAGCAGTTTCCAGGGAAACACAGAAGTCTTC. The chain joins TRBV14 to TRBJ1-1; D might be TRBD1 (5 bases). The read terminates 1 residue before the CDR3 end, so the remaining end is supplied by the germline J gene. Deletions cut 1 base from V and 1 base from J, with 5 bases between. CDR3 size: 13 residues. Germline CDR1 is SGHDT and CDR2 is FRDEAV.

Comment on this clone: The gene names here belong to mouse. The sequence runs out 1 residue before the end of the CDR3; the remainder is reconstructed from the germline J gene. V gene TRBV16 combines with J gene TRBJ1-4; no firm D call. Per the germline V gene, CDR1 is SGHSA and CDR2 is FRNQAP. The CDR3 totals 14 residues. Trimming cost V 0 bases and J 0 bases, with 2 bases left between them. Partial CDR3 DNA: TGTGCAAGCAGCTTAGATATTTCCAACGAAAGATTATTT. Protein: CASSLDISNERLF. The full CDR3 protein reads CASSLDISNERLFF.

With regard to this clone: Gene names and germline match the mouse. The read halts 1 residue ahead of the CDR3 end, with the missing end drawn from the germline J gene. The chain has TRBV2 and TRBJ2-1; 11 bases fit TRBD1. The ends lost 3 bases at V and 7 bases at J; junction bases unmatched: 5. Germline CDR1 reads LGHNA; CDR2 reads YSYQKL. This CDR3 has 15 amino acids. This CDR3 is CASSHPGTGGAEQFF. CDR3 bases read: TGTGCCAGCAGCCATCCCGGGACAGGGGGAGCTGAGCAGTTC.

Comments on this clone: Germline and genes: mouse. CDR3 DNA (partial): TGTGCCAGCAGCCAAGAGACTGGGGGTCAAAACACCTTGTAC. This translates into CASSQETGGQNTLY. The full CDR3 protein reads CASSQETGGQNTLYF. The chain joins TRBV2 to TRBJ2-4, with 8 bases identical to TRBD2. The CDR3 end is not reached by the read, which stops 1 residue before it; the germline J gene fills it in. The V gene end was trimmed by 0 bases and the J gene end by 1 base; junction bases not matched to a gene: 0. The CDR3 loop spans 15 amino acids. CDR1 LGHNA and CDR2 YSYQKL come from the germline V gene.

About this clone itself: The gene names here belong to mouse. The read terminates 1 residue before the CDR3 end, so the remaining end is supplied by the germline J gene. The same CDR3 can be traced to other DNA sequences in this sample. This chain connects TRBV12-2 to TRBJ2-5; 10 nucleotides agree with TRBD2. The CDR3 is 14 residues long. The J segment lost 4 bases and the V segment lost 2 bases, leaving 2 bases of the junction unmatched. CDR1 SGHLS and CDR2 HYDKME come from the germline V gene. CDR3 DNA (partial): TGTGCCAGCTCTCGGGACTGGGGAAAAGACACCCAGTAC. Its translation is CASSRDWGKDTQY. The whole CDR3 is CASSRDWGKDTQYF.

This clone has just a few counts. Here the gene names and germline are mouse. The CDR3 goes on 1 residue after the read ends, and that part is filled in from the germline J gene. The chain recombines TRBV3 with TRBJ2-7; D gene ambiguous. Per the germline V gene, CDR1 is SNHLY and CDR2 is FYNGKV (reference sequence). V lost 0 bases and J 7 bases, leaving 4 bases between the germline ends. This CDR3 spans 11 amino acids. The sequenced part of the CDR3 DNA is TGTGCCAGCAGCTTAGCGGGGGAACAGTAC. Amino acid sequence: CASSLAGEQY. The full CDR3 protein reads CASSLAGEQYF.

As to this clone: The junction differs from germline at one of its ends, possibly a read error. Mouse gene names and germline throughout. With the read ending 1 residue before the CDR3 end, the germline J gene is used to fill in that end. This chain uses TRBV3 with TRBJ2-7, with D maybe TRBD1 (6 bases). The CDR3 has 14 amino acids. CDR1 is SNHLY and CDR2 is FYNGKV in the germline V gene (reference sequence). The CDR3 sequence is CASSLRTEIYGQYF. Incomplete CDR3 DNA: TGTGCCAGCAGCTTGCGGACAGAAATCTATGGACAGTAC.

Notes on this clone: Gene names and germline refer to mouse. The read gets to within 1 residue of the CDR3 end, and the germline J gene fills in the rest. The chain couples TRBV29 to TRBJ2-7, with a tentative D call TRBD1 (6 bases). Germline V gene data show CDR1 as MSHET and CDR2 as SYDVDS. Trimming took off 6 bases at V and 6 bases at J, with 12 bases between the two ends. This CDR3 is built from 12 residues. Partial CDR3 DNA: TGTGCTAGCAGCTTCAGGGGATTTGAACAGTAC. It is translated as CASSFRGFEQY. The whole CDR3 sequence reads CASSFRGFEQYF.

Worth noting for this clone: All gene names here are mouse names. Read sequence stops 1 residue before the CDR3 end, and the germline J gene provides the missing end. V is TRBV15 and J is TRBJ2-3, with 9 positions matching TRBD1. V trimming: 3 bases; J trimming: 2 bases; junction bases outside the gene matches: 3. The germline V gene encodes CDR1 SGHND and CDR2 FRSKSL. The CDR3 consists of 15 residues. The CDR3 region is CASSFDRGAAETLYF. The DNA read from the CDR3 is TGTGCCAGCAGTTTCGACAGGGGGGCTGCAGAAACGCTGTAT.

A remark on this clone: Mouse germline and gene names are used. Read data end 1 residue before the CDR3 end; the end is taken from the germline J gene. The gene calls are TRBV5 and TRBJ2-4; D perhaps matches TRBD1 (5 bases). Germline-derived CDR1 and CDR2 are LGHNA and YNLKQL (reference sequence). This CDR3 has 13 amino acids. Between the trimmed V and J ends, which lost 0 bases and 6 bases, there was a span of 7 bases. CDR3 DNA (partial): TGTGCCAGCAGCCAAGAGGCAGGGAACACCTTGTAC. Its translation is CASSQEAGNTLY. The complete CDR3 protein is CASSQEAGNTLYF.

On this clone itself: Genes and germline come from the mouse. The read ends 1 residue early relative to the CDR3; the germline J gene fills the gap. V and J are TRBV13-2 and TRBJ2-2; 11 bases are shared with TRBD1. This CDR3 has 16 residues. Per the germline V gene, CDR1 is NNHNN and CDR2 is SYGAGS (reference sequence). V lost 5 bases, J lost 2 bases, and 5 bases stayed unmatched. This CDR3 reads CASGPRTGGNTGQLYF. CDR3 bases read: TGTGCCAGCGGCCCCCGGACAGGGGGCAACACCGGGCAGCTCTAC.

Regarding this clone: All gene names here are mouse names. The sequenced fragment ends 1 residue before the CDR3 boundary, so the rest is inferred from the germline J gene. The rearrangement uses TRBV5 and TRBJ1-5; a weak D match, TRBD1 (6 bases). CDR3 length equals 14 residues. V gave up 4 bases and J gave up 4 bases, with 11 bases separating them. Germline values: CDR1 LGHNA, CDR2 YNLKQL (reference sequence). The CDR3 loop reads CASSPPGQNQAPLF. The part of the CDR3 DNA that was read is TGTGCCAGCAGCCCCCCGGGACAAAACCAGGCTCCGCTT.

Concerning this clone itself: Gene names follow the mouse nomenclature. The read halts 1 residue ahead of the CDR3 end, with the missing end drawn from the germline J gene. The chain has TRBV19 and TRBJ2-4; TRBD1 matches at 8 bases. The CDR3 length is 13 residues. Germline-derived CDR1 and CDR2 are FNHDT and SITEND (reference sequence). J lost 5 bases, V lost 4 bases, and 3 bases had no gene match. CDR3 protein: CASSRDRGNTLYF. Incomplete CDR3 DNA: TGTGCCAGCAGTCGTGACAGGGGAAACACCTTGTAC.

For this clone: Mouse names are used for the genes. The DNA ends 1 residue before the CDR3 does, and the rest of the CDR3 is filled in from the germline J gene. This sample includes further DNA sequences coding for the same CDR3. V and J are TRBV13-2 and TRBJ2-5, with no clear D. The CDR3 sequence is 11 residues long. V was pared by 0 bases and J by 6 bases, with 2 bases between. CDR1 and CDR2 (germline): NNHNN, SYGAGS (reference sequence). Partial CDR3 DNA: TGTGCCAGCGGTGATGGTGACACCCAGTAC. Translation: CASGDGDTQY. The entire CDR3 protein reads CASGDGDTQYF.

This clone appeared once. Gene names and germline match the mouse. The read is 1 residue too short to cover the CDR3 end, so that end is filled in from the germline J gene. V is TRBV13-3 and J is TRBJ2-5; D may be TRBD1 (7 bases). V dropped 2 bases and J dropped 4 bases, with 11 bases sitting between them. Per germline, CDR1 NNHDY and CDR2 SYVADS. The CDR3 has 14 residues. This CDR3 reads CASSEGRGEDTQYF. The CDR3 bases that were read are TGTGCCAGCAGTGAAGGCAGGGGGGAAGACACCCAGTAC.

Turning to this clone: Gene names denote mouse genes. The CDR3 end falls 1 residue outside the read, so it is completed with the germline J gene. The J gene is TRBJ2-4, the V gene TRBV26, with unresolved D. V lost 3 bases and J 0 bases, leaving 7 bases between the germline ends. Germline V gene data show CDR1 as KGHPV and CDR2 as FQNQEV (reference sequence). The CDR3 is 14 residues long. The chain's CDR3 is CASSLTNSQNTLYF. Incomplete CDR3 DNA: TGTGCCAGCAGTCTAACAAATAGTCAAAACACCTTGTAC.

Comments on this clone: Germline and genes here are mouse. The CDR3 extends 1 residue past the end of the read, so its final part is completed from the germline J gene. V is TRBV12-1 and J is TRBJ2-4, with 9 bases aligning to TRBD2. The CDR3 sequence is 15 residues long. Germline CDR1 and CDR2: SGHSN and HYEKVE. V was clipped by 3 bases and J by 0 bases; unmatched bases: 3. This chain's CDR3 is CASSWDWDSQNTLYF. CDR3 DNA (partial): TGTGCCAGCTCTTGGGACTGGGATAGTCAAAACACCTTGTAC. The whole variable domain, filled in from reference TRBV12-1 and TRBJ2-4, reads DSGVVQSPRHIIKEKGGRSVLTCIPISGHSNVVWYQQTLGKELKFLIQHYEKVERDKGFLPSRFSVQQFDDYHSEMNMSALELEDSAMYFCASSWDWDSQNTLYFGAGTRLSVL.

About this clone: The gene names here belong to mouse. The read terminates 1 residue ahead of where the CDR3 ends, so the germline J gene completes it. V and J are TRBV19 and TRBJ2-7; TRBD2 agrees at 11 bases. V lost 1 base to trimming and J lost 0 bases; unmatched junction nucleotides: 3. CDR3 length: 16 residues. In germline, CDR1 is FNHDT, CDR2 SITEND (reference sequence). The sequenced part of the CDR3 DNA is TGTGCCAGCAGTATACAGGGACTGGGGGACTCCTATGAACAGTAC. This gives the protein CASSIQGLGDSYEQY. The whole CDR3 sequence is CASSIQGLGDSYEQYF.